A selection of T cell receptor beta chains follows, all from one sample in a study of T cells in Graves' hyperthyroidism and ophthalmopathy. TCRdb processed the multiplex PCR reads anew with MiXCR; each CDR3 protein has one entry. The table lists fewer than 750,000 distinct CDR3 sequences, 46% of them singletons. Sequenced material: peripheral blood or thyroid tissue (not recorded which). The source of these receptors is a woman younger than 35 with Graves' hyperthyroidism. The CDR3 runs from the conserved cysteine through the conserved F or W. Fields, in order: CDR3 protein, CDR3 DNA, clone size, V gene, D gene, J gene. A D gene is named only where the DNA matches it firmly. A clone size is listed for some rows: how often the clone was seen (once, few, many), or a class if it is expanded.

CSASGRGLGNTIYF TGCAGTGCTAGCGGCCGGGGCCTTGGAAACACCATATATTTT many TRBV20-1 . TRBJ1-3
CSVEGPAYEQYF TGCAGCGTAGAGGGACCGGCCTACGAGCAGTACTTC many TRBV29-1 . TRBJ2-7
CGVEGRETEAFF TGCGGCGTTGAGGGGAGGGAGACTGAAGCTTTCTTT . TRBV29-1 . TRBJ1-1
CSVEDRDLYEQYF TGCAGCGTTGAAGACAGGGACCTCTACGAGCAGTACTTC once TRBV29-1 . TRBJ2-7
CASSQHRGRESGNTIYF TGTGCCAGCAGCCAACACCGAGGGAGGGAATCTGGAAACACCATATATTTT many TRBV4-2 . TRBJ1-3
CASSSEEFQLETQYF TGTGCCAGCAGTTCCGAAGAGTTCCAACTCGAGACCCAGTACTTC many TRBV7-2 . TRBJ2-5
CASSDRRGGGTDTQYF TGTGCCAGCAGCGATCGGAGGGGGGGTGGCACAGATACGCAGTATTTT many TRBV7-9 . TRBJ2-3
CAWTSWRASYEQYF TGTGCCTGGACGTCCTGGCGGGCGTCGTACGAGCAGTACTTC . TRBV30 . TRBJ2-7
CASRGERIAGVSRVETQYF TGTGCCAGCAGGGGCGAAAGAATAGCGGGAGTTTCTCGTGTTGAGACCCAGTACTTC few TRBV6-1 TRBD2 TRBJ2-5
CASSYRGLDYGYTF TGTGCCAGCAGTTACAGGGGGCTTGACTATGGCTACACCTTC . TRBV27 TRBD1 TRBJ1-2
CSARDARDPYNEQFF TGCAGTGCTAGAGATGCCAGGGACCCCTACAATGAGCAGTTCTTC . TRBV20-1 . TRBJ2-1
CVSSPGQDPLNVYF TGTGTCAGCAGCCCTGGACAGGATCCACTTAACGTATATTTT . TRBV7-3 TRBD1 TRBJ1-3
CASRDGASQHF TGTGCCAGCAGGGACGGAGCGTCCCAGCATTTT . TRBV2 . TRBJ1-5
CAISARTSGSYNEQNYGYTF TGTGCCATCAGTGCGCGGACTAGCGGGTCCTACAATGAGCAGAACTATGGCTACACCTTC . TRBV2 . TRBJ1-2
CSLYSQPQHF TGCAGCTTATACAGTCAGCCCCAGCATTTT . TRBV29-1 . TRBJ1-5
CATETPGLAGTDTQYF TGTGCCACCGAAACCCCGGGACTAGCTGGCACAGATACGCAGTATTTT few TRBV24-1 TRBD2 TRBJ2-3
CASSTNREKVDGYTF TGTGCCAGCAGCACTAACAGGGAGAAGGTCGATGGCTACACCTTC once TRBV11-2 . TRBJ1-2
CSGNPQGVEAFF TGCAGCGGAAATCCTCAGGGAGTGGAAGCTTTCTTT many TRBV20-1 . TRBJ1-1
CASSARAQVNTEAFF TGTGCCAGCAGTGCTAGGGCCCAAGTTAACACTGAAGCTTTCTTT . TRBV7-9 . TRBJ1-1
CASSPEGTGLSYEQYF TGTGCCAGCAGCCCCGAGGGGACAGGGCTCTCCTACGAGCAGTACTTC . TRBV7-2 TRBD1 TRBJ2-7
CASSYYRETLYEQYF TGTGCCAGCAGTTATTACAGGGAAACCCTCTACGAGCAGTACTTC . TRBV6-6 . TRBJ2-7
CASSLGTSGTWGANVLTF TGTGCCAGCAGTCTTGGGACTAGCGGGACTTGGGGGGCCAACGTCCTGACTTTC . TRBV2 TRBD2 TRBJ2-6
CASSFYICSAKDGTGGYGYTF . . TRBV25-1 . TRBJ1-2
CASMGTVSQPQHF TGCGCCAGCATGGGCACGGTTTCACAGCCCCAGCATTTT . TRBV10-2 . TRBJ1-5
CASASSPGTGGEQYF TGTGCCAGCGCCTCATCCCCGGGGACTGGGGGCGAGCAGTACTTC many TRBV6-6 . TRBJ2-7
CATSREQGTGYTF TGTGCCACCAGCAGAGAACAGGGAACCGGCTACACCTTC . TRBV15 . TRBJ1-2
CASSYGGQTNEKLFF TGTGCCAGCAGCTATGGCGGGCAGACTAATGAAAAACTGTTTTTT . TRBV11-2 . TRBJ1-4